This TCR beta chain came from a study of blood T cell repertoires in COVID-19. The CDR3 covers 16 residues. Losses at the gene ends were 3 bases for V and 5 bases for J; bases not matched to a gene: 9. The germline V gene encodes CDR1 LGHNA and CDR2 YNFKEQ. How the authors handled the data: For nucleated cells, counts were estimated from reference gene primer amplification. TCRdb's copy holds only in-frame clones and misses some; the assay was immunoSEQ multiplex PCR. V and J calls and clone size follow that table, whereas D and trimming were derived from the DNA. This table holds about 82,000 clones, about 82% found once.

Sequencing was carried out using peripheral blood. This clonotype was obtained from an elderly man with active or convalescent COVID-19. The V gene is TRBV4-2, the J gene TRBJ1-4; 7 positions match TRBD1. The CDR3 loop is CASSQGSTGENEKLFF. CDR3 in DNA: TGTGCCAGCAGCCAGGGGAGTACAGGGGAAAATGAAAAACTGTTTTTT.